One and the same sample provided the 31 T cell receptor beta chains below, sequenced in a study of beta chain features in type 1 diabetes. cDNA synthesis used the whole RNA isolate, giving expressed TCRB sequences. The repertoire was sequenced with immunoSEQ multiplex PCR; TCRdb's copy has only in-frame clones and lacks some. Among around 100,000 clones listed, about 26% were seen once. Study outcomes and limitations: Across all four CD4+ subsets, people with type 1 diabetes showed modestly shorter TCRB CDR3s.

Antigens of these TCRs are unknown. Sequenced input: central memory CD4+ T cells from blood. The receptors shown here come from a young woman with type 1 diabetes.

The genes are TRBV5-1 and TRBJ1-1; 10 bases match TRBD1. The CDR3 is 15 residues long. After removal of 4 bases from V and 3 bases from J, the junction contained 6 bases not matched to a gene. Per the germline V gene, CDR1 is SGHRS and CDR2 is YFSETQ. The CDR3 region is CASSTGQGVYTEAFF. In DNA form, the CDR3 reads TGCGCCAGCAGCACCGGACAGGGGGTCTACACTGAAGCTTTCTTT.

The J gene is TRBJ1-2, the V gene TRBV29-1, with 8 bases matching TRBD1. Losses at the gene ends were 1 base for V and 7 bases for J; bases not matched to a gene: 20. Germline V gene lookup returns CDR1 SQVTM and CDR2 ANQGSEA. CDR3 size: 18 residues. This chain's CDR3 is CSVEGAVGRGQGTSGYTF. The CDR3, as DNA: TGCAGCGTTGAAGGCGCGGTGGGGCGCGGACAGGGCACAAGTGGCTACACCTTC.

The CDR3 sequence: CASSIEAGGAKNIQYF. CDR3 bases: TGTGCCAGTAGTATAGAGGCGGGGGGTGCCAAAAACATTCAGTACTTC. The rearrangement joins TRBV19 to TRBJ2-4; 8 bases match TRBD2. V was clipped by 0 bases and J by 1 base; unmatched bases: 2. The CDR3 is made up of 16 amino acids. In germline, CDR1 is LNHDA, CDR2 SQIVND (reference sequence).

This clone came up a few times. The chain joins TRBV4-3 to TRBJ1-2; D is unresolved. CDR1 and CDR2 from the germline V gene are LGHNA and YSLEER. The length of the CDR3 is 13 residues. Trimming pared 0 bases from V and 8 bases from J, leaving 10 bases between. CDR3 sequence reads: CASSQDRERGYTF. CDR3 coding DNA: TGCGCCAGCAGCCAAGATCGAGAGCGAGGCTACACCTTC.

The rearrangement uses TRBV7-3 and TRBJ2-1; possibly TRBD1 for D (7 bases). The CDR3 consists of 16 residues. Trimming removed 5 bases at V and 9 bases at J, with 23 bases between. In germline, CDR1 is SGHTA, CDR2 FQGTGA. CDR3 bases: TGTGCCAGCAGCGCCCGGGCGCAGGGGGGTCGGGGTGAGCAGTTCTTC. Its translation: CASSARAQGGRGEQFF.

This clone was observed a few times. The chain is built from TRBV4-1 and TRBJ2-3, with D perhaps TRBD2 (5 bases). Germline values: CDR1 MGHRA, CDR2 YSYEKL. The CDR3 contains 15 residues. V dropped 1 base and J dropped 1 base, with 9 bases sitting between them. CDR3 loop: CASSQGPGGTDTQYF. As DNA, the CDR3 is TGCGCCAGCAGCCAAGGGCCCGGGGGCACAGATACGCAGTATTTT.

This clone was found a few times. V is TRBV29-1 and J is TRBJ2-4; D gene uncertain. Germline V gene lookup returns CDR1 SQVTM and CDR2 ANQGSEA. Trimming left V 8 bases short and J 7 bases short, with 18 bases between. The CDR3 has 13 residues. The CDR3 nucleotides are TGCAGCCTTCGGGTCTATTATAGGAACATTCAGTACTTC. Translation: CSLRVYYRNIQYF.

The chain uses TRBV11-2 and TRBJ2-6, with unresolved D. The germline V gene encodes CDR1 SGHAT and CDR2 FQNNGV. The CDR3 is 17 residues long. The ends were cut back, 4 bases at V and 0 bases at J, with 13 bases in the middle. In DNA form, the CDR3 reads TGTGCCAGCAGCTCTACCCCCCGCGGCTCTGGGGCCAACGTCCTGACTTTC. Protein: CASSSTPRGSGANVLTF.

In its sample, this clone was seen a few times. The chain uses TRBV9 and TRBJ2-1, with TRBD2 as a possible D gene (6 bases). The V gene lost 0 bases and the J gene lost 7 bases, with 20 bases spanning the gap. Germline values: CDR1 SGDLS, CDR2 YYNGEE. This CDR3 contains 17 residues. CDR3 nucleotide sequence: TGTGCCAGCAGCGTAGACCCCATATGGAGGGCGAAGAATGAGCAGTTCTTC. It encodes CASSVDPIWRAKNEQFF.

The J gene is TRBJ1-5, the V gene TRBV9; D ambiguous. The CDR3 has 15 residues. V gave up 0 bases and J gave up 4 bases, with 11 bases separating them. Germline CDR1 is SGDLS and CDR2 is YYNGEE. The CDR3 reads CASSVVCRNNQPQHF. DNA for the CDR3: TGTGCCAGCAGCGTAGTATGCAGGAATAATCAGCCCCAGCATTTT.

The table lists this clone with a few counts. The J gene is TRBJ2-5, the V gene TRBV14; D remains unclear. This CDR3 contains 12 residues. Trimming left V 0 bases short and J 6 bases short, with 5 bases between. From germline, CDR1 is SGHDN and CDR2 FVKESK. The CDR3 reads CASSQDSQTQYF. DNA for the CDR3: TGTGCCAGCAGCCAAGATAGCCAGACCCAGTACTTC.

This clone has only a few counts. This chain joins TRBV18 and TRBJ1-1; D not certain. This CDR3 spans 16 amino acids. From germline, CDR1 is KGHSH and CDR2 LQKENI. V lost 3 bases and J lost 2, with 16 bases in between. CDR3 sequence: CASSPMKFQTNTEAFF. Here the CDR3 DNA reads TGTGCCAGCTCACCGATGAAGTTCCAGACTAACACTGAAGCTTTCTTT.

This chain joins TRBV29-1 and TRBJ2-1; TRBD1 might be the D (6 bases). CDR1 and CDR2 (germline): SQVTM, ANQGSEA. The germline V and J ends were trimmed by 4 bases and 8 bases, with 21 bases remaining between them. This CDR3 is 15 amino acids long. CDR3 nucleotides: TGCAGCGTTGTTTATTGGGGGCCGAGTGGGGATGAGCAGTTCTTC. As protein: CSVVYWGPSGDEQFF.

The table lists this clone with a few counts. The V gene is TRBV11-2, the J gene TRBJ2-1, with D unclear. The CDR3 is 15 amino acids. Between the trimmed V and J ends, which lost 4 bases and 1 base, there was a span of 11 bases. Germline V gives CDR1 SGHAT, CDR2 FQNNGV. The CDR3 is CASSSNFGSYNEQFF. CDR3 DNA sequence: TGTGCCAGCAGCTCCAATTTCGGTTCCTACAATGAGCAGTTCTTC. Variable domain in full (rest from reference TRBV11-2 and TRBJ2-1): EAGVAQSPRYKIIEKRQSVAFWCNPISGHATLYWYQQILGQGPKLLIQFQNNGVVDDSQLPKDRFSAERLKGVDSTLKIQPAKLEDSAVYLCASSSNFGSYNEQFFGPGTRLTVL.

The rearrangement joins TRBV11-2 to TRBJ1-1, with D maybe TRBD1 (6 bases). V lost 7 bases, J lost 0 bases, and 18 bases lay in between. The CDR3 loop spans 16 amino acids. Germline CDR1 SGHAT, CDR2 FQNNGV. DNA of the CDR3: TGTGCCAGCACCCCCGGGGGGCAGCGCATGAACACTGAAGCTTTCTTT. Translated, it gives CASTPGGQRMNTEAFF.

The table lists this clone with many counts. This rearrangement joins TRBV10-3 to TRBJ1-1; D may be TRBD1 (6 bases). Trimming pared 6 bases from V and 3 bases from J, leaving 8 bases between. Germline V gene sequence: CDR1 ENHRY, CDR2 SYGVKD. The CDR3 is 12 residues long. As DNA, the CDR3 is TGTGCCATCAGACAGGGTGACACTGAAGCTTTCTTT. Protein: CAIRQGDTEAFF.

This chain uses TRBV10-3 with TRBJ1-5; D call uncertain. Germline lookup yields CDR1 ENHRY and CDR2 SYGVKD. V was trimmed by 2 bases and J by 5 bases, leaving 10 bases between them. The CDR3 runs to 14 residues. In DNA form, the CDR3 reads TGTGCCATCAGTGAGGGCGGGCTCGATCAGCCCCAGCATTTT. Amino acids: CAISEGGLDQPQHF.

This chain connects TRBV9 to TRBJ1-2; D is possibly TRBD1 (5 bases). The CDR3 consists of 15 residues. V shed 4 bases and J shed 4 bases, with 17 bases lying between them. Germline V gene data show CDR1 as SGDLS and CDR2 as YYNGEE. CDR3 nucleotides: TGTGCCAGCAGCCCCCGGGGAGGGGAGGTCTATGGCTACACCTTC. Amino acid sequence: CASSPRGGEVYGYTF.

V and J are TRBV2 and TRBJ2-1; 11 bases match TRBD2. The trim removed 6 bases at V and 4 bases at J, leaving 5 bases unmatched. Germline V gives CDR1 SNHLY, CDR2 FYNNEI. The CDR3 contains 15 residues. The CDR3 nucleotides are TGTGCCAGCAGGCAGACTAGCGGGGTTTACAATGAGCAGTTCTTC. It translates to CASRQTSGVYNEQFF.

The chain links TRBV19 to TRBJ1-5, with 7 bases aligning to TRBD1. The CDR3 length is 13 residues. The V gene end was trimmed by 2 bases and the J gene end by 5 bases; junction bases not matched to a gene: 0. The germline V gene encodes CDR1 LNHDA and CDR2 SQIVND (reference sequence). The CDR3 is CASSIQGDQPQHF. The CDR3 DNA sequence: TGTGCCAGTAGTATACAGGGGGATCAGCCCCAGCATTTT.

This clone was seen a handful of times. J is TRBJ2-5 and V is TRBV5-4, with 9 bases fitting TRBD1. After removal of 2 bases from V and 5 bases from J, the junction contained 7 bases not matched to a gene. From germline, CDR1 is SGHNT and CDR2 YYREEE (reference sequence). This CDR3 is 15 amino acids long. CDR3 in amino acids: CASSFRTGEGETQYF. CDR3 DNA sequence: TGTGCCAGCAGCTTCCGGACAGGGGAGGGGGAGACCCAGTACTTC.

V gene TRBV5-4 combines with J gene TRBJ1-1; the D is unclear. Trimming removed 4 bases at V and 1 base at J, with 8 bases between. Germline assignment: CDR1 SGHNT and CDR2 YYREEE (reference sequence). This CDR3 comprises 13 residues. The CDR3 loop reads CASSVQQNTEAFF. In DNA form, the CDR3 reads TGTGCCAGCAGCGTACAGCAGAACACTGAAGCTTTCTTT.

This clone was seen a few times. CDR3 protein: CASSHPPFRQTEPHSYEQYV. Written as DNA, the CDR3 is TGTGCCAGCAGCCACCCCCCCTTTAGACAGACTGAACCACACTCCTACGAGCAGTACGTC. This chain joins TRBV21-1 and TRBJ2-7; no DNA check was done on the table's D call, TRBD1. TRBV21-1 is annotated as a pseudogene. The CDR3 covers 20 residues.

This clone was counted a few times. The chain joins TRBV29-1 to TRBJ1-1; D not resolved. The CDR3 is made up of 11 amino acids. The germline CDR1 and CDR2 sequences are SQVTM and ANQGSEA. V was pared by 8 bases and J by 0 bases, with 7 bases between. The CDR3, as DNA: TGCAGCTCCATCCTGAACACTGAAGCTTTCTTT. Amino acid sequence: CSSILNTEAFF. The full variable domain, in which reference TRBV29-1 and TRBJ1-1 provide the parts outside the CDR3, is SAVISQKPSRDICQRGTSLTIQCQVDSQVTMMFWYRQQPGQSLTLIATANQGSEATYESGFVIDKFPISRPNLTFSTLTVSNMSPEDSSIYLCSSILNTEAFFGQGTRLTVV.

The table lists this clone with a few counts. V and J are TRBV28 and TRBJ2-7; 7 nucleotides agree with TRBD1. CDR3 size: 13 residues. The V and J ends lost 7 bases and 4 bases, in that order; junction bases with no gene match: 7. CDR1 and CDR2 (germline): MDHEN, SYDVKM. CDR3 protein: CASTRGRGYEQYF. DNA for the CDR3: TGTGCCAGCACCCGGGGCAGGGGGTACGAGCAGTACTTC.

This clone was seen only a few times. This chain connects TRBV28 to TRBJ2-3; possibly TRBD2 for D (6 bases). The CDR3 is made up of 13 amino acids. V lost 8 bases and J 6 bases, leaving 15 bases between the germline ends. Germline loops: CDR1 MDHEN, CDR2 SYDVKM. CDR3 DNA sequence: TGTGCCAGCTTTACGGGAGTGGTGGATACGCAGTATTTT. It is translated as CASFTGVVDTQYF.

The rearrangement uses TRBV11-2 and TRBJ2-1, with 11 bases matching TRBD1. The CDR3 is made up of 16 amino acids. The germline V gene has CDR1 SGHAT and CDR2 FQNNGV. V lost 5 bases and J lost 6; bases outside the gene matches: 9. CDR3 loop: CASSHREGQGGNEQFF. The DNA of the CDR3 is TGTGCCAGCAGCCATAGAGAGGGACAGGGGGGCAATGAGCAGTTCTTC.

The rearrangement joins TRBV12-5 to TRBJ2-1, with D perhaps matching TRBD1 (6 bases). The V end lost 5 bases, the J end lost 6 bases, and 17 bases lay between the germline ends. The CDR3 runs 15 residues. Per germline, CDR1 LGHNT and CDR2 FRNRAP. The CDR3 loop is CASGMDAGAANEQFF. The CDR3, as DNA: TGTGCTAGTGGTATGGACGCAGGGGCGGCCAATGAGCAGTTCTTC.

This chain joins TRBV15 and TRBJ1-2; D is ambiguous. Looked up from germline, CDR1 is LNHNV and CDR2 is YYDKDF (reference sequence). CDR3 size: 13 residues. The V end lost 1 base, the J end lost 5 bases, and 8 bases lay between the germline ends. The CDR3 loop reads CATSRGTQYGYTF. The CDR3 region has the DNA TGTGCCACCAGCAGAGGCACCCAGTATGGCTACACCTTC.

V and J are TRBV29-1 and TRBJ1-4; TRBD1 matches 7 bases. The CDR3 is made up of 13 amino acids. The germline V gene encodes CDR1 SQVTM and CDR2 ANQGSEA. Trimming at V came to 0 bases and at J to 7 bases, leaving 2 bases not matched to a gene. The CDR3 DNA sequence: TGCAGCGTTGAAGAGCAGGGGGTTGAAAAACTGTTTTTT. This gives the protein CSVEEQGVEKLFF.

The V call is TRBV2, the J call TRBJ2-1, with TRBD2 matching over 10 bases. V shed 1 base and J 3 bases; nucleotides not matched to a gene: 3. The CDR3 runs to 16 residues. Germline CDR1 reads SNHLY; CDR2 reads FYNNEI. The CDR3 protein is CASSEEASGGYNEQFF. CDR3 bases: TGTGCCAGCAGTGAAGAGGCTAGCGGGGGCTACAATGAGCAGTTCTTC.